Detailed here is one TCR beta chain. The sample originates from a study of T cell responses to AZD1222 COVID-19 vaccine. CDR3 length equals 19 residues. Trimming cost V 4 bases and J 0 bases, with 22 bases left between them. The V gene's germline CDR1 is MNHEY and CDR2 SMNVEV (reference sequence). Sequencing used immunoSEQ multiplex PCR; TCRdb keeps in-frame clones, though not all of them. The data hold approximately 100,000 clones, with around 86% observed a single time. The rearrangement uses TRBV27 and TRBJ1-5; D perhaps matches TRBD1 (5 bases). The sequencing here drew on peripheral blood, taken 28 days after the second dose of the MenACWY control vaccine. This clonotype was sampled from an adult who received the MenACWY meningococcal vaccine as a control. CDR3 in amino acids: CASSSYSRGSASSNQPQHF. The CDR3 DNA reads as TGTGCCAGCAGTTCATACAGTCGGGGCAGCGCTAGTAGCAATCAGCCCCAGCATTTT.